The TCR beta chain under discussion was sequenced for a study of T cells in Graves' hyperthyroidism and ophthalmopathy. This clonotype was counted at least ten times. RNA transcripts provided the source from which TCR beta CDR3 regions were amplified. Initially, a first-round RT-PCR of the TCR CDR3 employed the HTBI primer set. TCRdb reanalysed the multiplex PCR reads using MiXCR and keeps one entry per CDR3 protein. The sample carries some 720,000 distinct CDR3 sequences, 16% recorded once. The CDR3 has 13 amino acids. CDR1 and CDR2 (germline): MNHNS, SASEGT. Trimming cost V 7 bases and J 1 base, with 10 bases left between them.

What was sequenced was blood. This TCR derives from a man younger than 35 with Graves' hyperthyroidism. The chain combines TRBV6-1 with TRBJ2-5; D remains ambiguous. CDR3 sequence: CASTFASQETQYF. Here the CDR3 DNA reads TGTGCCAGCACTTTTGCGTCCCAAGAGACCCAGTACTTC.